Below, 25 T cell receptor beta chains from the same sample are listed, as sequenced in a study of shared clonotypes between healthy human individuals. Clones were sequenced by immunoSEQ multiplex PCR, and TCRdb holds only the in-frame ones, with some missing. The sample carries approximately 500,000 clones, 70% to 85% recorded once. The sample comprised PBMCs. The receptor set was obtained from a woman in her forties in good health. Some clones in this sample may be carry-over from other donors' samples.

In regard to this clone: A read error likely explains this, since a far larger clone differs by one base. The chain is built from TRBV29-1 and TRBJ2-7; 8 nucleotides agree with TRBD1. This CDR3 comprises 12 residues. Germline V CDR1 and CDR2: SQVTM, ANQGSEA. Trimming cost V 7 bases and J 6 bases; bases outside gene matches: 8. The CDR3 coding sequence is TGCAGCGGGGGGACAGGCAAACTCGAGCAGTACTTC. Translation: CSGGTGKLEQYF.

This chain connects TRBV7-2 to TRBJ2-1; 7 nucleotides match TRBD2. CDR1 SGHTA and CDR2 FQGNSA come from the germline V gene. J was trimmed by 8 bases and V by 4 bases; bases with no gene match: 11. The CDR3 extends over 15 amino acids. CDR3 amino acids: CASSSSGLVSDEQFF. In nucleotides, the CDR3 is TGTGCCAGCAGCTCTTCTGGACTAGTGAGTGATGAGCAGTTCTTC.

This clone was seen only a few times. The V gene is TRBV28, the J gene TRBJ1-1; 8 bases are shared with TRBD1. The CDR3 spans 15 residues. The germline V gene encodes CDR1 MDHEN and CDR2 SYDVKM. V lost 4 bases and J lost 3; bases outside the gene matches: 7. The CDR3 DNA follows: TGTGCCAGCAGTTCTCCAGGGGGCTGGGACACTGAAGCTTTCTTT. Translated: CASSSPGGWDTEAFF.

The gene calls are TRBV10-2 and TRBJ1-5; D is undetermined. The CDR3 is 14 amino acids. V lost 0 bases to trimming and J lost 9 bases, with 12 bases between them. The germline V gene has CDR1 WSHSY and CDR2 SAAADI. CDR3 amino acids: CASSESKRIAPQHF. As DNA, the CDR3 is TGCGCCAGCAGTGAGTCGAAGCGGATCGCGCCCCAGCATTTT.

This chain uses TRBV11-2 with TRBJ2-1; perhaps TRBD1 as D (6 bases). V lost 4 bases, J lost 8 bases, and 18 bases lay in between. This CDR3 comprises 15 residues. The V gene's germline CDR1 is SGHAT and CDR2 FQNNGV. CDR3 sequence (DNA): TGTGCCAGCAGCTCCACCAACGTGCCAGGGGATGAGCAGTTCTTC. Protein product: CASSSTNVPGDEQFF.

V and J are TRBV7-4 and TRBJ1-1; D remains unclear. The CDR3 totals 14 residues. Trimming took off 5 bases at V and 0 bases at J, with 10 bases between the two ends. Germline CDR1 is SGHVT and CDR2 is SQSDAQ. This chain's CDR3 is CASSRLGVNTEAFF. The CDR3 DNA is TGTGCCAGCAGCCGACTTGGGGTGAACACTGAAGCTTTCTTT.

The V gene is TRBV4-1, the J gene TRBJ2-7; 11 bases map to TRBD1. The V segment lost 4 bases and the J segment 3 bases; nucleotides outside the gene matches: 5. The CDR3 spans 15 residues. Germline values: CDR1 MGHRA, CDR2 YSYEKL. In DNA form, the CDR3 reads TGCGCCAGCAGCCTTGCCGGGACAGGGGGCTACGAGCAGTACTTC. Translated: CASSLAGTGGYEQYF.

The gene calls are TRBV7-8 and TRBJ2-1, with 10 bases that match TRBD2. The CDR3 is 19 residues long. Germline CDR1 is SGHVS and CDR2 is FQNEAQ. J lost 6 bases, V lost 2 bases, and 16 bases had no gene match. CDR3 amino acids: CASSLFGPSSGRFTNEQFF. The CDR3 DNA is TGTGCCAGCAGCTTATTCGGGCCATCTAGCGGGAGATTCACCAATGAGCAGTTCTTC.

Notes on this clone: Additional DNA sequences in this sample encode the identical CDR3. The genes are TRBV30 and TRBJ2-5, with TRBD2 matching 11 bases. The CDR3 is 16 residues long. CDR1 is GTSNPN, CDR2 SVGIG, per germline (reference sequence). Trimming took 4 bases from V and 4 from J; bases not matched to a gene: 11. The DNA of the CDR3 is TGTGCCTGGAATTCCGGGACTAGCGGAATGGGAGAGACCCAGTACTTC. The encoded protein is CAWNSGTSGMGETQYF.

Comments on this clone: Its ends do not fully match the called genes, so a read error is possible. Other DNA sequences in the sample encode the same CDR3. The chain recombines TRBV30 with TRBJ1-4; possibly TRBD1 for D (6 bases). This CDR3 is 15 amino acids long. In germline, CDR1 is GTSNPN, CDR2 SVGIG (reference sequence). CDR3 nucleotides: TGTGCCTGGAGGCCTGGCAGGGGAGCGGATGAAAAGCTGTTTTTT. Translation gives CAWRPGRGADEKLFF.

This chain joins TRBV18 and TRBJ1-1; D is undetermined. The germline V and J ends were trimmed by 3 bases and 4 bases, with 12 bases remaining between them. CDR3 length: 14 residues. Germline assignment: CDR1 KGHSH and CDR2 LQKENI. CDR3 sequence (DNA): TGTGCCAGCTCACCGGAGGTTGGTAGCACTGAAGCTTTCTTT. It is translated as CASSPEVGSTEAFF. The variable domain in full, completed from reference TRBV18 and TRBJ1-1, reads NAGVMQNPRHLVRRRGQEARLRCSPMKGHSHVYWYRQLPEEGLKFMVYLQKENIIDESGMPKERFSAEFPKEGPSILRIQQVVRGDSAAYFCASSPEVGSTEAFFGQGTRLTVV.

The V call is TRBV6-5, the J call TRBJ2-5; D not resolved. Germline CDR1 and CDR2: MNHEY and SVGAGI. Trimming cost V 5 bases and J 7 bases, with 11 bases left between them. CDR3 length equals 12 residues. The CDR3 loop reads CASSPYRVTQYF. The CDR3 region has the DNA TGTGCCAGCAGTCCGTACAGAGTGACCCAGTACTTC.

This chain links TRBV29-1 with TRBJ2-7; 7 bases are shared with TRBD1. V lost 7 bases, J lost 2 bases, and 8 bases stayed unmatched. The length of the CDR3 is 13 residues. CDR1 and CDR2 (germline): SQVTM, ANQGSEA. CDR3 sequence (DNA): TGCAGCGCCCTGGACAGGTCAACCTACGAGCAGTACTTC. Protein: CSALDRSTYEQYF.

V is TRBV28 and J is TRBJ2-6; 7 bases are a match to TRBD1. Per the germline V gene, CDR1 is MDHEN and CDR2 is SYDVKM. Losses at the gene ends were 4 bases for V and 0 bases for J; bases not matched to a gene: 3. This CDR3 region has 16 residues. The CDR3 loop reads CASSSTGASGANVLTF. The CDR3 coding sequence is TGTGCCAGCAGTTCAACAGGGGCCTCTGGGGCCAACGTCCTGACTTTC.

This clone was picked up a small number of times. The CDR3 loop is CASRQDQTHGEQFF. CDR3 DNA: TGTGCCAGCAGGCAAGACCAAACCCACGGTGAGCAGTTCTTC. The gene calls are TRBV6-5 and TRBJ2-1, with no clear D. The V end was cut by 6 bases, the J end by 9 bases, with 18 bases between. The CDR3 extends over 14 amino acids. Looked up from germline, CDR1 is MNHEY and CDR2 is SVGAGI.

This chain links TRBV9 with TRBJ2-2; 9 nucleotides align to TRBD2. This CDR3 spans 16 amino acids. V shed 3 bases, J shed 0 bases, and the junction held 3 bases outside the gene matches. CDR1 and CDR2 (germline): SGDLS, YYNGEE. CDR3 amino acids: CASSGGLAANTGELFF. In DNA, the CDR3 is TGTGCCAGCAGCGGGGGACTAGCAGCGAACACCGGGGAGCTGTTTTTT.

The CDR3 spells CASEVSGTGEQYF. CDR3 nucleotides: TGTGCCAGCGAAGTTAGCGGGACCGGGGAGCAGTACTTC. This chain joins TRBV6-5 and TRBJ2-7; 8 nucleotides agree with TRBD2. V was clipped by 8 bases and J by 7 bases; unmatched bases: 10. The germline V gene has CDR1 MNHEY and CDR2 SVGAGI. The CDR3 loop spans 13 amino acids.

This rearrangement joins TRBV28 to TRBJ2-1; 11 bases fit TRBD2. In germline, CDR1 is MDHEN, CDR2 SYDVKM. Trimming at V came to 6 bases and at J to 2 bases, leaving 3 bases not matched to a gene. The CDR3 loop spans 15 amino acids. The CDR3 region has the DNA TGTGCCAGCAGCTATAGCGGGAGGGCCTACAATGAGCAGTTCTTC. Its translation is CASSYSGRAYNEQFF.

The chain has TRBV12-5 and TRBJ2-5; D remains ambiguous. The CDR3 consists of 13 residues. CDR1 LGHNT and CDR2 FRNRAP come from the germline V gene. The V and J ends lost 8 bases and 2 bases respectively, with 12 bases between them. CDR3 region: CASRGRTQETQYF. The CDR3 DNA sequence: TGTGCTAGTCGTGGACGGACGCAAGAGACCCAGTACTTC.

The rearrangement uses TRBV5-6 and TRBJ1-1; D gene unclear. This CDR3 has 14 residues. V was shortened by 1 base and J by 4 bases, with 11 bases between the two germline ends. The germline gives CDR1 SGHDT, CDR2 YYEEEE. CDR3 sequence reads: CASSLFKTATEAFF. In DNA form, the CDR3 reads TGTGCCAGCAGCTTGTTTAAAACAGCCACTGAAGCTTTCTTT.

The gene calls are TRBV5-3 and TRBJ2-5; 9 nucleotides agree with TRBD2. TRBV5-3 is labeled an ORF, and its function is uncertain. This CDR3 is built from 15 residues. V was clipped by 4 bases and J by 4 bases; unmatched bases: 8. DNA of the CDR3: TGTGCCAGAAGCGGGGAGCGGGAGGTCCGAGAGACCCAGTACTTC. Its translation: CARSGEREVRETQYF.

The V and J genes are TRBV11-2 and TRBJ1-2; D is unclear. The CDR3 loop spans 11 amino acids. V shed 5 bases and J shed 7 bases, with 8 bases lying between them. The V gene's germline CDR1 is SGHAT and CDR2 FQNNGV. In nucleotides, the CDR3 is TGTGCCAGCAGCACATTTAGTGGCTACACCTTC. It encodes CASSTFSGYTF.

The rearrangement uses TRBV18 and TRBJ2-7; TRBD2 matches 7 bases. The length of the CDR3 is 16 residues. V was pared by 0 bases and J by 6 bases, with 11 bases of the junction left unmatched. Germline CDR1 and CDR2: KGHSH and LQKENI. The CDR3 is CASSPPVTGGLGEQYF. The CDR3 DNA reads TGTGCCAGCTCACCACCTGTGACGGGAGGATTGGGCGAGCAGTACTTC.

This chain uses TRBV2 with TRBJ2-3, with 8 bases aligning to TRBD1. Germline CDR1 and CDR2: SNHLY and FYNNEI. CDR3 length: 13 residues. V lost 4 bases to trimming and J lost 4 bases; unmatched junction nucleotides: 1. The CDR3 region has the DNA TGTGCCAGCAGTGGACAGGGGTCAGATACGCAGTATTTT. Amino acid sequence: CASSGQGSDTQYF.

This chain joins TRBV7-2 and TRBJ2-1; maybe TRBD1 (5 bases). CDR1 is SGHTA, CDR2 FQGNSA, per germline. The CDR3 contains 14 residues. The V and J ends lost 5 bases and 7 bases respectively, with 15 bases between them. This CDR3 is CASSLRIDSNEQFF. The CDR3 DNA follows: TGTGCCAGCAGCCTCCGAATTGACAGTAATGAGCAGTTCTTC.